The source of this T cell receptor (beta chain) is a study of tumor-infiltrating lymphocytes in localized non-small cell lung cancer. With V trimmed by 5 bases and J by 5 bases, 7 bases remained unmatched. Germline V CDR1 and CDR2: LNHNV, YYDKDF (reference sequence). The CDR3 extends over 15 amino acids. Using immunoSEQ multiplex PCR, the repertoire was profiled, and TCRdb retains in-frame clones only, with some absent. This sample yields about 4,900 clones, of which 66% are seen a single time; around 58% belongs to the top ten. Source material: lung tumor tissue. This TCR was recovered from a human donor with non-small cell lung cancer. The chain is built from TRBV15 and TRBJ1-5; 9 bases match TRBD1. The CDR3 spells CATSLRQGGHQPQHF. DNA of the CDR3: TGTGCCACCAGCCTTCGACAGGGGGGTCATCAGCCCCAGCATTTT.